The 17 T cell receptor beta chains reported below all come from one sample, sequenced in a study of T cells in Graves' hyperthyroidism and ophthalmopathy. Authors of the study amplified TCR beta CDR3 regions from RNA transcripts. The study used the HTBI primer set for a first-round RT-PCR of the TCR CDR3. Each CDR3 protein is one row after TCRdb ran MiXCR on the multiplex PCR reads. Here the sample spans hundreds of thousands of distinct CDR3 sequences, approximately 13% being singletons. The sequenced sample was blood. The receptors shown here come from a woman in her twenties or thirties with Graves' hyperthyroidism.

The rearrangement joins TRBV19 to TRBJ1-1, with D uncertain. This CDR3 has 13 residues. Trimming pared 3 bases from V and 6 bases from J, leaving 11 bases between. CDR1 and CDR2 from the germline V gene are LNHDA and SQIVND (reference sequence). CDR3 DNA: TGTGCCAGTAGTATCTCAGAGACTTCTGAAGCTTTCTTT. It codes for CASSISETSEAFF.

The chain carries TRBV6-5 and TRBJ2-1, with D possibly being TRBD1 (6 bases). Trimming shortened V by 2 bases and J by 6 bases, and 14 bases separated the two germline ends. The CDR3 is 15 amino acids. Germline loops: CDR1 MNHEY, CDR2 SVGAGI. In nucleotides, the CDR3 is TGTGCCAGCAGTTACAGGGGGACCCCCGGCAATGAGCAGTTCTTC. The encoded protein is CASSYRGTPGNEQFF.

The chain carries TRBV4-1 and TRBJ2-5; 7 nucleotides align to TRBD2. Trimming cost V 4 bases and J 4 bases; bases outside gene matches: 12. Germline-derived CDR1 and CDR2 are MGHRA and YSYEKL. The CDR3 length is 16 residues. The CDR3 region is CASSRGPPGGGETQYF. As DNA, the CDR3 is TGCGCCAGCAGCCGGGGTCCACCGGGAGGAGGAGAGACCCAGTACTTC.

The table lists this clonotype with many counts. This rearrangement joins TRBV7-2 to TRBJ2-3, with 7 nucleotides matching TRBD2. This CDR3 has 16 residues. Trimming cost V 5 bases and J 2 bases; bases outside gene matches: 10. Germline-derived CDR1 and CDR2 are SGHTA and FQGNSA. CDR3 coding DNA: TGTGCCAGCAGCCCATATAGCGGGTGGACCACAGATACGCAGTATTTT. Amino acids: CASSPYSGWTTDTQYF.

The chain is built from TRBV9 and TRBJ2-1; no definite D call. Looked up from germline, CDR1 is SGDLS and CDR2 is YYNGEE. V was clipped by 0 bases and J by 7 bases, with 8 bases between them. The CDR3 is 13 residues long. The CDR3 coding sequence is TGTGCCAGCAGCGTAGATAACTTTAATGAGCAGTTCTTC. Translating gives CASSVDNFNEQFF. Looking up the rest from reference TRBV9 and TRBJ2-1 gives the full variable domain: DSGVTQTPKHLITATGQRVTLRCSPRSGDLSVYWYQQSLDQGLQFLIQYYNGEERAKGNILERFSAQQFPDLHSELNLSSLELGDSALYFCASSVDNFNEQFFGPGTRLTVL.

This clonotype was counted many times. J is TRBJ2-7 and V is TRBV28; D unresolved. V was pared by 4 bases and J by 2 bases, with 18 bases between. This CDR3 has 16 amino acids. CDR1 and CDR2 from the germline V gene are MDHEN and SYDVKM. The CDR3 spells CASSYTPLSDPYEQYF. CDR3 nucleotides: TGTGCCAGCAGTTACACCCCTCTCTCAGATCCCTACGAGCAGTACTTC. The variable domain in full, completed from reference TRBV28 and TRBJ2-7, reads DVKVTQSSRYLVKRTGEKVFLECVQDMDHENMFWYRQDPGLGLRLIYFSYDVKMKEKGDIPEGYSVSREKKERFSLILESASTNQTSMYLCASSYTPLSDPYEQYFGPGTRLTVT.

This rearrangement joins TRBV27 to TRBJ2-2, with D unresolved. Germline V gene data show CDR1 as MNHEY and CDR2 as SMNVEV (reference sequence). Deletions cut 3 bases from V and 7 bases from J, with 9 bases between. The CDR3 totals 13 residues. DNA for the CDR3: TGTGCCAGCAGTTTCCTGGGTAGCGGGGAGCTGTTTTTT. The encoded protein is CASSFLGSGELFF.

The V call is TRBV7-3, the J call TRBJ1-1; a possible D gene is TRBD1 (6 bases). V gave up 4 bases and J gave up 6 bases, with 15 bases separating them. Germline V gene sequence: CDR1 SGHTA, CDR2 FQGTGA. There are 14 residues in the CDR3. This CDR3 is CASSSSGTSPEAFF. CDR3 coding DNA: TGTGCCAGCAGCTCTTCCGGGACAAGTCCTGAAGCTTTCTTT.

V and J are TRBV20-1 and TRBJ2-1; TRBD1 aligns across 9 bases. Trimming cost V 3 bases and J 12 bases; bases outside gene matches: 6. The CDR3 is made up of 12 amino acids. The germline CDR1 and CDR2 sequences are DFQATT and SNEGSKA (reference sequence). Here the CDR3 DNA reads TGCAGTGCTAGCGGACAGGGGTCGAGGCAGTTCTTC. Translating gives CSASGQGSRQFF.

The CDR3 loop reads CASSRRTGGTTDTQYF. Here the CDR3 DNA reads TGTGCCAGCAGCCGCCGGACAGGGGGTACCACAGATACGCAGTATTTT. The chain uses TRBV14 and TRBJ2-3; 10 nucleotides line up with TRBD1. Germline assignment: CDR1 SGHDN and CDR2 FVKESK. The CDR3 runs 16 residues. Unmatched junction bases numbered 6, after V lost 4 bases and J lost 2 bases.

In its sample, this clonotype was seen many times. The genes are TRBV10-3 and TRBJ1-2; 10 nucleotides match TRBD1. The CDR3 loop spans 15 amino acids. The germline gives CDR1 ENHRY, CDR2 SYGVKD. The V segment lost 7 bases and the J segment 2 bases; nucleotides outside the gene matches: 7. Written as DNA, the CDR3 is TGTGCCATCACTCACGAGACAGGGGGCAACTATGGCTACACCTTC. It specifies CAITHETGGNYGYTF.

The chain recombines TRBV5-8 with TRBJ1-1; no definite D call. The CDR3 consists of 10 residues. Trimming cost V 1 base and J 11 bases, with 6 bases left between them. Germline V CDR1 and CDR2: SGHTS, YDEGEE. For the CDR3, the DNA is TGTGCCAGCAGCTTGATAAGCGCTTTCTTT. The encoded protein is CASSLISAFF.

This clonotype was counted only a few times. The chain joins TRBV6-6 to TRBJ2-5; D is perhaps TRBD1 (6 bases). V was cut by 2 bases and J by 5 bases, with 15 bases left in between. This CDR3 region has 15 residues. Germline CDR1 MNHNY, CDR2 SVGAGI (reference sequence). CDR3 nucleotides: TGTGCCAGCAGTTACGGGGGCGCCCTAATGGAGACCCAGTACTTC. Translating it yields CASSYGGALMETQYF.

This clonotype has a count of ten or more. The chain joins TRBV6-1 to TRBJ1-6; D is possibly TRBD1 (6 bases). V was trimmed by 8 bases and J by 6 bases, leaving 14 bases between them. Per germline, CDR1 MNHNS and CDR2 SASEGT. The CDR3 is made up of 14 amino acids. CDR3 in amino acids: CASLPGHGNSPLHF. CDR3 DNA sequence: TGTGCCAGCCTCCCGGGACATGGTAATTCACCCCTCCACTTT.

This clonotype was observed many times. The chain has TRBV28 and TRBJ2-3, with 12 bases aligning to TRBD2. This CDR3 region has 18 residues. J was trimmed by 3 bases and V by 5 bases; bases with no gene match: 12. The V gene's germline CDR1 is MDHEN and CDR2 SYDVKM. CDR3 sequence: CASSPLHLTSGRTDTQYF. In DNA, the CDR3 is TGTGCCAGCAGTCCCCTGCATCTGACTAGCGGGAGAACAGATACGCAGTATTTT. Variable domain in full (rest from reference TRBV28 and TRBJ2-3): DVKVTQSSRYLVKRTGEKVFLECVQDMDHENMFWYRQDPGLGLRLIYFSYDVKMKEKGDIPEGYSVSREKKERFSLILESASTNQTSMYLCASSPLHLTSGRTDTQYFGPGTRLTVL.

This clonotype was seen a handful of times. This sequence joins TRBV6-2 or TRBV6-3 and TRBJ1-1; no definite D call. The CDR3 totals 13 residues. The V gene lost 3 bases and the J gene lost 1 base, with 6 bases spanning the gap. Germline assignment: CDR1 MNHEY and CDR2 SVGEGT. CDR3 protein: CASSYKENTEAFF. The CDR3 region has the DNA TGTGCCAGCAGTTATAAAGAGAACACTGAAGCTTTCTTT.

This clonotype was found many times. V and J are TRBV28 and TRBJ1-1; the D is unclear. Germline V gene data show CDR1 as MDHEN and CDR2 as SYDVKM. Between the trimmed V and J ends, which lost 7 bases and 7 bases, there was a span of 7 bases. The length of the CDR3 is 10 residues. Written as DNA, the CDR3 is TGTGCCAGCACCGGGCTTGAAGCTTTCTTT. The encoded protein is CASTGLEAFF.